This T cell receptor (beta chain) was obtained from a study of cytomegalovirus exposure and HLA in healthy donors. The donors, nominally healthy at sampling, likely had unrecorded immune exposures. V trimming: 4 bases; J trimming: 5 bases; junction bases outside the gene matches: 14. Germline CDR1 SGHNT, CDR2 YYREEE (reference sequence). This CDR3 contains 16 residues. PCR primers comprised 60 Vbeta and 13 Jbeta primers. Method: immunoSEQ multiplex PCR; TCRdb's copy keeps in-frame clones and lacks some. The sample yields approximately 130,000 clones, more than 80% seen once. The sequencing sample was made of PBMCs. The clonotype originates from a woman aged 30 to 39 in good health and CMV-seropositive. J is TRBJ2-5 and V is TRBV5-4; 7 positions agree with TRBD1. The CDR3 DNA follows: TGTGCCAGCAGCCGGGCTAACGAGGGGGCTTGGGAGACCCAGTACTTC. As protein: CASSRANEGAWETQYF.